A selection of T cell receptor beta chains follows, all from one sample in a study of metastatic and nonmetastatic thyroid tumors. TCRdb reprocessed the PCR reads using MiXCR. The sample includes tens of thousands of clones, about 30% seen only once; the top ten take roughly 15%. The specimen was tumor tissue. These receptors were taken from a female donor with papillary thyroid cancer or a benign thyroid nodule (not recorded which). Some clones in this sample may be carry-over from other donors' samples. Both conserved end residues are part of each CDR3. D genes are given only for firm matches. Clone size is given for some rows only: seen once, a few or many times, or a class if the clone is expanded.

V: TRBV28; D: TRBD1; size: .; J: TRBJ1-1; DNA: TGTGCCAGCAGAACCGGACAGGGCAACACTGAAGCTTTCTTT; CDR3: CASRTGQGNTEAFF
V: TRBV27; D: TRBD1; size: .; J: TRBJ2-7; DNA: TGTGCCAGCAGTTTCTATCCTGGACAGGGGGACCTAAAGCGGTACTTC; CDR3: CASSFYPGQGDLKRYF
V: TRBV28; D: .; size: .; J: TRBJ2-1; DNA: TGTGCCAGCAGTCCCCCAGGGGAGGCCTACAATGAGCAGTTCTTC; CDR3: CASSPPGEAYNEQFF
V: TRBV7-9; D: TRBD1; size: few; J: TRBJ2-7; DNA: TGTGCCAGCAGCTCCCCCGACAGGGGGCCCTACGAGCAGTACTTC; CDR3: CASSSPDRGPYEQYF
V: TRBV2; D: .; size: few; J: TRBJ2-2; DNA: TGTGCCAGCATGAGGCGGGGCACCGGGGAGCTGTTTTTT; CDR3: CASMRRGTGELFF
V: TRBV7-2; D: TRBD2; size: .; J: TRBJ2-5; DNA: TGTGCCAGCAGCCGGGGGGGCTGGGAGACCCAGTACTTC; CDR3: CASSRGGWETQYF
V: TRBV4-3; D: .; size: .; J: TRBJ1-5; DNA: TGCGCCAGCAGCCAAGATCGGGTCGGGGCAAAGCCCCAGCATTTT; CDR3: CASSQDRVGAKPQHF
V: TRBV24-1; D: .; size: large; J: TRBJ2-7; DNA: TGTGCCACCAGTCAGGGGAGCTACGAGCAGTACTTC; CDR3: CATSQGSYEQYF
V: TRBV7-6; D: .; size: .; J: TRBJ2-5; DNA: TGTGCCAGCAGCTTCGGGGGACAGCGGGAGACCCAGTACTTC; CDR3: CASSFGGQRETQYF
V: TRBV30; D: TRBD2; size: .; J: TRBJ2-3; DNA: TGTGCCTGGAGAAGGCTAGCGGGAGGTGCAGATACGCAGTATTTT; CDR3: CAWRRLAGGADTQYF
V: TRBV20-1; D: .; size: .; J: TRBJ2-5; DNA: TGCAGTGCTAGAGACGGAGGGACGGCACAAGAGACCCAGTACTTC; CDR3: CSARDGGTAQETQYF
V: TRBV6-5; D: TRBD2; size: few; J: TRBJ2-1; DNA: TGTGCCAGCAGTTCCGGGACTAGCATAAGCAATGAGCAGTTCTTC; CDR3: CASSSGTSISNEQFF
V: TRBV28; D: .; size: .; J: TRBJ2-7; DNA: TGTGCCAGCAGTTCCTCGACAGTTAGGGACGAGCAGTACTTC; CDR3: CASSSSTVRDEQYF
V: TRBV2; D: TRBD2; size: .; J: TRBJ2-1; DNA: TGTGCCAGCAGCGAAACTAGCGGGAGCTATGGTGAGCAGTTCTTC; CDR3: CASSETSGSYGEQFF
V: TRBV6-1; D: TRBD2; size: few; J: TRBJ2-1; DNA: TGTGCCAGCAATGGCGGGAGCTCCTACAATGAGCAGTTCTTC; CDR3: CASNGGSSYNEQFF
V: TRBV28; D: .; size: .; J: TRBJ2-7; DNA: TGTGCCAGCAGCCAACCAGGGGGGGGCGAGCAGTACTTC; CDR3: CASSQPGGGEQYF
V: TRBV20-1; D: .; size: .; J: TRBJ2-2; DNA: TGCAGTGCTAGAGAATCGCGGGAGAACACCGGGGAGCTGTTTTTT; CDR3: CSARESRENTGELFF